The T cell receptor (beta chain) under discussion was sequenced for a study of blood T cell repertoires in COVID-19. Study information: Sites in the United States, Italy and Spain provided acute and convalescent COVID-19 samples.

The CDR3 runs 12 residues. Trimming removed 5 bases at V and 12 bases at J, with 11 bases between. Germline-derived CDR1 and CDR2 are MDHEN and SYDVKM. Method: immunoSEQ multiplex PCR; TCRdb's copy keeps in-frame clones and lacks some. Among fewer than 400,000 clones listed, 80% to 90% were seen once. The chain uses TRBV28 and TRBJ1-6; possibly TRBD1 for D (6 bases). Material: PBMCs or T cells enriched from blood (not recorded which). This receptor was obtained from a man aged 30-40 years who had recovered from COVID-19. Written as DNA, the CDR3 is TGTGCCAGCAGTGCGGACAGTCGACCCCTCCACTTT. Its protein is CASSADSRPLHF.